These T cell receptor beta chains were read from a single sample in a study of T cell responses to AZD1222 COVID-19 vaccine. Repertoires were generated with immunoSEQ multiplex PCR, while TCRdb's copy carries only in-frame clones and drops some. This repertoire shows 95,000 to 150,000 clones, less than 90% found once; its top ten account for roughly 2.6%. The input for sequencing was peripheral blood, taken on day 0 of AZD1222 vaccination. These receptors were taken from an adult in good health. CDR3s include the opening cysteine and the closing phenylalanine or tryptophan.

TRBJ2-1 | TRBV19 | CAGTASEQFF
TRBJ1-2 | TRBV19 | CASSIVGREYYGYTF
TRBJ2-5 | TRBV4-1 | CASSQEVWRTQYF
TRBJ2-1 | TRBV7-2 | CASSRNSGARGNEQFF
TRBJ2-1 | TRBV19 | CASSKLLSGSGNEQFF
TRBJ1-2 | TRBV2 | CASSARGNGYTF
TRBJ1-1 | TRBV18 | CASSPGLFEAFF
TRBJ1-2 | TRBV5-1 | CASSLGGGYGYTF
TRBJ1-6 | TRBV2 | CASSEGDSRVSPLHF
TRBJ2-1 | TRBV6-1 | CASSGLLASSYNEQFF
TRBJ1-3 | TRBV28 | CASSFSGPGNTIYF
TRBJ1-2 | TRBV28 | CASSQGVGGAAINGYTF
TRBJ2-5 | TRBV5-1 | CASSLGGTSGAQETQYF
TRBJ1-5 | TRBV12-3/TRBV12-4 | CASSLDSQPQHF
TRBJ1-5 | TRBV2 | CASSPRRSGTGGKQPQHF
TRBJ2-7 | TRBV6-5 | CASLGGGREQYF
TRBJ1-1 | TRBV15 | CATSRGRGTGAEAFF
TRBJ1-2 | TRBV29-1 | CSVSGDSYYGYTF
TRBJ2-5 | TRBV7-8 | CASSLTGEETQYF
TRBJ2-1 | TRBV3-1/TRBV3-2 | CASSSSGSSFNEQFF
TRBJ1-3 | TRBV28 | CASSYDSAGNTIYF
TRBJ2-1 | TRBV5-4 | CASSLAGAPINEQFF
TRBJ1-2 | TRBV6-2/TRBV6-3 | CASSPGWQGDGYTF
TRBJ2-2 | TRBV7-3 | CASSLMLAGGSNTGELFF
TRBJ2-7 | TRBV4-1 | CASSQARDTLALSYEQYF
TRBJ1-5 | TRBV30 | CAWTAGRGGNQPQHF
TRBJ2-3 | TRBV29-1 | CSVTGTSGRGASTDTQYF
TRBJ1-3 | TRBV30 | CAWSPRGGVGGNTIYF
TRBJ2-2 | TRBV7-8 | CASSRTSRGGRPGELFF
TRBJ2-7 | TRBV5-1 | CASSPPGGTVYEQYF